This entry features one T cell receptor (beta chain) sequence. The ends lost 3 bases at V and 9 bases at J; junction bases unmatched: 10. Per the germline V gene, CDR1 is SGHVS and CDR2 is FNYEAQ. The CDR3 has 17 residues. This entry belongs to a study of blood T cell repertoires in COVID-19. Study overall: The cDNA or gDNA used as material had been derived from T cells, B-cell-depleted T cells, or PBMCs.

The method was immunoSEQ multiplex PCR; TCRdb's version includes in-frame clones alone and lacks a portion of them. Of around 85,000 clones in the sample, 90% were seen once. The TCR was taken from an elderly woman with active or convalescent COVID-19. The sample comprised peripheral blood. The rearrangement uses TRBV7-6 and TRBJ2-1; 14 bases line up with TRBD2. The CDR3 here is CASSLGQGLAGEVEQFF. CDR3 bases: TGTGCCAGCAGCTTGGGTCAGGGACTAGCGGGAGAGGTTGAGCAGTTCTTC.